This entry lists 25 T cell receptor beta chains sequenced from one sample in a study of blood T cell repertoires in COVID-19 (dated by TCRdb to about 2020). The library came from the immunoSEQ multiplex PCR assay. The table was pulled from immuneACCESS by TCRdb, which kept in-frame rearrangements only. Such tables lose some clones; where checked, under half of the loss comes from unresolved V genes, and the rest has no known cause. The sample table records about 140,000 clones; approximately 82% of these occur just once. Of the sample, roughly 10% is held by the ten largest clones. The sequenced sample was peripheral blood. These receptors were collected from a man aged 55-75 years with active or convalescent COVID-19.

CDR3 DNA: TGTGCCAGTAGTCCCAAGGGACAGTATCTCTCCGGGGAGCTGTTTTTT. This encodes CASSPKGQYLSGELFF. This chain uses TRBV19 with TRBJ2-2, with TRBD1 matching 7 bases. The CDR3 has 16 amino acids. The V segment lost 5 bases and the J segment 6 bases; nucleotides outside the gene matches: 12. Germline V CDR1 and CDR2: LNHDA, SQIVND (reference sequence).

The CDR3 DNA reads as TGTGCCAGCAGCCCTTGGACAGGGATAGAGACCCAGTACTTC. Translation: CASSPWTGIETQYF. J is TRBJ2-5 and V is TRBV3-1 (or the pseudogene TRBV3-2); TRBD1 matches at 8 bases. The J segment lost 4 bases and the V segment lost 4 bases, leaving 5 bases of the junction unmatched. Germline assignment: CDR1 LGHDT and CDR2 YNNKEL (reference sequence). This CDR3 has 14 residues.

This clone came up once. The CDR3 is CASSLTSGAGPGELFF. Written as DNA, the CDR3 is TGTGCCAGCAGCTTAACTAGCGGAGCGGGACCCGGGGAGCTGTTTTTT. The gene calls are TRBV5-8 and TRBJ2-2, with TRBD2 identical over 8 bases. V dropped 2 bases and J dropped 6; count of bases not matched to a gene: 9. There are 16 residues in the CDR3. Germline CDR1 is SGHTS and CDR2 is YDEGEE. Using reference TRBV5-8 and TRBJ2-2 for the parts outside the CDR3, the full variable domain is EAGVTQSPTHLIKTRGQQATLRCSPISGHTSVYWYQQALGLGLQFLLWYDEGEERNRGNFPPRFSGRQFPNYSSELNVNALELEDSALYLCASSLTSGAGPGELFFGEGSRLTVL.

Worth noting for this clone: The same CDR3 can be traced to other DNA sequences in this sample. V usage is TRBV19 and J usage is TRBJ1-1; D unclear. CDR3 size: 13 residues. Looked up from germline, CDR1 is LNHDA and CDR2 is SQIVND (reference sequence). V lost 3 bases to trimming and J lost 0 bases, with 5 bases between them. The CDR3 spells CASSIGVNTEAFF. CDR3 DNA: TGTGCCAGTAGTATTGGAGTGAACACTGAAGCTTTCTTT.

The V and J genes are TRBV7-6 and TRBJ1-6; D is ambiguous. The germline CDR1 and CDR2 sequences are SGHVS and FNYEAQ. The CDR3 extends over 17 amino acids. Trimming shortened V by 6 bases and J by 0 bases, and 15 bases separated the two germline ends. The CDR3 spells CASSLTSGSSYNSPLHF. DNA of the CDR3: TGTGCCAGCAGTCTCACTTCGGGGAGCTCCTATAATTCACCCCTCCACTTT.

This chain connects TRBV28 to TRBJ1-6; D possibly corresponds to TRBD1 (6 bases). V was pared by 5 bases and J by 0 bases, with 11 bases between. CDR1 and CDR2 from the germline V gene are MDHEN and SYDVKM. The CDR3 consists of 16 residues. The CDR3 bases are TGTGCCAGCAGTACAGGGTCAGTCTCCTATAATTCACCCCTCCACTTT. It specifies CASSTGSVSYNSPLHF. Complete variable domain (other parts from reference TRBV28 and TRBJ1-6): DVKVTQSSRYLVKRTGEKVFLECVQDMDHENMFWYRQDPGLGLRLIYFSYDVKMKEKGDIPEGYSVSREKKERFSLILESASTNQTSMYLCASSTGSVSYNSPLHFGNGTRLTVT.

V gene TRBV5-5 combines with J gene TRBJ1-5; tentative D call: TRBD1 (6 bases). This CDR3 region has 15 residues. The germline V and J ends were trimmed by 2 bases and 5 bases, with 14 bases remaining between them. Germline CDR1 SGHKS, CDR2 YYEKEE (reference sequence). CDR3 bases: TGTGCCAGCAGCTTTACAGGGCCCTTGGATCAGCCCCAGCATTTT. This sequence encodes CASSFTGPLDQPQHF.

CDR3 residues: CASSLTSKTSSYNEQFF. CDR3 DNA sequence: TGTGCCAGCAGCTTAACGTCCAAGACAAGCTCCTACAATGAGCAGTTCTTC. The chain uses TRBV11-2 and TRBJ2-1; D gene ambiguous. The CDR3 covers 17 residues. The germline V gene has CDR1 SGHAT and CDR2 FQNNGV. The ends were cut back, 2 bases at V and 0 bases at J, with 14 bases in the middle.

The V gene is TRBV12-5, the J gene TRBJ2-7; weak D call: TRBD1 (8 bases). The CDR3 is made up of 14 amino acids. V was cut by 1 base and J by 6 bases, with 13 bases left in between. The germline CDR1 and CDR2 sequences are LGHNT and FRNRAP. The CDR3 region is CASGLGQGRAEQYF. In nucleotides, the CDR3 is TGTGCTAGTGGTTTGGGACAGGGGAGGGCCGAGCAGTACTTC.

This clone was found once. CDR3 protein: CASSYADRVRGYTF. The CDR3 coding sequence is TGTGCCAGCAGTTACGCAGACAGGGTCCGAGGCTACACCTTC. This sequence joins TRBV6-5 and TRBJ1-2; the match to TRBD1 covers 7 bases. The CDR3 spans 14 residues. Germline CDR1 is MNHEY and CDR2 is SVGAGI. The V gene end was trimmed by 2 bases and the J gene end by 8 bases; junction bases not matched to a gene: 8.

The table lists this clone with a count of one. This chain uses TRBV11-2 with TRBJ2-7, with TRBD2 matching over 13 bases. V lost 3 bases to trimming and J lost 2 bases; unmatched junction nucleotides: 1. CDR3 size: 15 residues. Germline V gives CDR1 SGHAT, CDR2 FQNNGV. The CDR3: CASSLTSGGTYEQYF. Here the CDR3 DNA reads TGTGCCAGCAGCTTGACTAGCGGGGGGACCTACGAGCAGTACTTC. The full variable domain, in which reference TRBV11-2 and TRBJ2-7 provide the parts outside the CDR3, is EAGVAQSPRYKIIEKRQSVAFWCNPISGHATLYWYQQILGQGPKLLIQFQNNGVVDDSQLPKDRFSAERLKGVDSTLKIQPAKLEDSAVYLCASSLTSGGTYEQYFGPGTRLTVT.

In DNA, the CDR3 is TGTGCCTCGGGTCATGAAGCTTTCTTT. Translated, it gives CASGHEAFF. The V gene is TRBV2, the J gene TRBJ1-1; no clear D. The germline CDR1 and CDR2 sequences are SNHLY and FYNNEI. This CDR3 contains 9 residues. Trimming shortened V by 11 bases and J by 7 bases, and 8 bases separated the two germline ends.

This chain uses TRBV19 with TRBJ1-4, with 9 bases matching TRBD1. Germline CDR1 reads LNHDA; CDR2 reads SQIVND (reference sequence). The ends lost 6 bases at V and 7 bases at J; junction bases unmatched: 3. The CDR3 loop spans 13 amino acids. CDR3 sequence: CASRDRGREKLFF. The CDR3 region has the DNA TGTGCCAGTAGGGACAGGGGCCGTGAAAAACTGTTTTTT.

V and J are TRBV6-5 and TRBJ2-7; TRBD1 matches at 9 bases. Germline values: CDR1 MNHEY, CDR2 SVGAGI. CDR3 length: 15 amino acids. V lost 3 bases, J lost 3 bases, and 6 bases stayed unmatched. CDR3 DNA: TGTGCCAGCAGTTATCGCGGACAGGGGCTCTACGAGCAGTACTTC. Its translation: CASSYRGQGLYEQYF.

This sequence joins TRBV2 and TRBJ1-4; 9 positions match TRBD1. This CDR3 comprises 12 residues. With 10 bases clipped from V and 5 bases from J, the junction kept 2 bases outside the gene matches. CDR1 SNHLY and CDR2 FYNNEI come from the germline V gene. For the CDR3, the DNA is TGTGCCACCGGACAGGGGAATGAAAAACTGTTTTTT. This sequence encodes CATGQGNEKLFF.

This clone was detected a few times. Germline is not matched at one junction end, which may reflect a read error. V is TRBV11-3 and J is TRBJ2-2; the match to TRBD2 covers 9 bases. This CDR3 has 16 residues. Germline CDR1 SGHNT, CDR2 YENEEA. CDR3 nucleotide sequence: TGTGCCAGCAGCTTATGGGCTAGCGGGAACCCCGGGGAGCTGTTTTTT. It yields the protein CASSLWASGNPGELFF.

DNA of the CDR3: TGTGCCTGGAACCTAGACAGGGACGGTGAAAAACTGTTTTTT. It yields the protein CAWNLDRDGEKLFF. The gene calls are TRBV30 and TRBJ1-4; 7 positions match TRBD1. This CDR3 is 14 amino acids long. Trimming at V came to 4 bases and at J to 7 bases, leaving 9 bases not matched to a gene. From germline, CDR1 is GTSNPN and CDR2 SVGIG (reference sequence).

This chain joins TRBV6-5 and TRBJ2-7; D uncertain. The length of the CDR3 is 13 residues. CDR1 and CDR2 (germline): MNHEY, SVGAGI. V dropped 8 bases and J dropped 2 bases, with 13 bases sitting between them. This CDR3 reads CASESGGTYEQYV. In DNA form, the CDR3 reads TGTGCCAGCGAATCCGGCGGAACCTACGAGCAGTACGTC.

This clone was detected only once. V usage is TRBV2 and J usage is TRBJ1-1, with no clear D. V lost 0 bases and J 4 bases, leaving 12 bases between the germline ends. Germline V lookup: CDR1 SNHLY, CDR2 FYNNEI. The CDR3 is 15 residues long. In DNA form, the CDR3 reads TGTGCCAGCAGTGAAGCAAACGGGAGGAGCACTGAAGCTTTCTTT. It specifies CASSEANGRSTEAFF.

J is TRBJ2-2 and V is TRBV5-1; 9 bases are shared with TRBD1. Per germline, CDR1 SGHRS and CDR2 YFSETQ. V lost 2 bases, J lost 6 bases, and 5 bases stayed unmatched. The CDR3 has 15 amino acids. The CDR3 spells CASSLGTGSAGELFF. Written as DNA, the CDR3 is TGCGCCAGCAGCTTAGGGACAGGGTCGGCCGGGGAGCTGTTTTTT.

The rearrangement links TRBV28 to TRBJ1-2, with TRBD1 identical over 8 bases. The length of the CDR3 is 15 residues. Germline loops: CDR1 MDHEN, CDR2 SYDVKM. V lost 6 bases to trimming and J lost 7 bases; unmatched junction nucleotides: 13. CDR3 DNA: TGTGCCAGCAGCCTAGGGAGGGCAGGGGGCGGTGGCTACACCTTC. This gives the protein CASSLGRAGGGGYTF.

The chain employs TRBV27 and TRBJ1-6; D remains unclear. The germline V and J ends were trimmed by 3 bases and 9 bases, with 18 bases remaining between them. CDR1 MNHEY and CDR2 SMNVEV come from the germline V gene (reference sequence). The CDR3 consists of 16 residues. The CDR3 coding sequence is TGTGCCAGCAGTTTTAGGAACCCCAGTCCTAGTTCACCCCTCCACTTT. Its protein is CASSFRNPSPSSPLHF.

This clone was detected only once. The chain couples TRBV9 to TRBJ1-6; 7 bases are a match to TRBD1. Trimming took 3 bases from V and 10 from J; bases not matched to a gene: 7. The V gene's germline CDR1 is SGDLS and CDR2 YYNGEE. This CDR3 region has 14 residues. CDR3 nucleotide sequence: TGTGCCAGCAGCGCCGACAGGGCTGGATCACCCCTCCACTTT. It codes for CASSADRAGSPLHF.

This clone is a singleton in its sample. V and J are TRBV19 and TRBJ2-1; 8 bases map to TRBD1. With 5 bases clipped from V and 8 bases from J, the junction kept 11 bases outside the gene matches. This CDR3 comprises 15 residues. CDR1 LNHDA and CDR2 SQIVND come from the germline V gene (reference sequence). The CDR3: CASSLRGGRGHEQFF. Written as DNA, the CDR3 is TGTGCCAGTAGTCTCCGAGGCGGCAGGGGGCATGAGCAGTTCTTC.

DNA of the CDR3: TGTGCCAGCAGCTTAAATACGGACACTGAAGCTTTCTTT. Translating it yields CASSLNTDTEAFF. The V call is TRBV11-2, the J call TRBJ1-1; no firm D call. The V gene lost 2 bases and the J gene lost 3 bases, with 7 bases spanning the gap. The length of the CDR3 is 13 residues. CDR1 and CDR2 from the germline V gene are SGHAT and FQNNGV.